This T cell receptor beta chain was obtained from a study of T-cell reconstitution after alpha-beta-depleted transplantation in children. This clonotype appeared many times. This CDR3 has 14 residues. Unmatched junction bases numbered 2, after V lost 1 base and J lost 4 bases. Germline V gene sequence: CDR1 LGHDT, CDR2 YNNKEL (reference sequence). As it was prepared, the TCRbeta library received unique molecular identifiers. From the PCR reads, TCRdb called clonotypes with MiXCR, one entry per CDR3 protein. The sample has hundreds of thousands of distinct CDR3 sequences, roughly 10% seen once. V usage is TRBV3-1 and J usage is TRBJ2-5, with 8 bases aligning to TRBD2. The source of this sequence is a human donor who donated a stem cell graft to a child with acute lymphoblastic leukemia. Sequenced material: PBMCs from the stem cell graft donor, taken from the stem cell graft. Here the CDR3 DNA reads TGTGCCAGCAGCCAAGTCGGGAGGGGAGAGACCCAGTACTTC. Its protein is CASSQVGRGETQYF.